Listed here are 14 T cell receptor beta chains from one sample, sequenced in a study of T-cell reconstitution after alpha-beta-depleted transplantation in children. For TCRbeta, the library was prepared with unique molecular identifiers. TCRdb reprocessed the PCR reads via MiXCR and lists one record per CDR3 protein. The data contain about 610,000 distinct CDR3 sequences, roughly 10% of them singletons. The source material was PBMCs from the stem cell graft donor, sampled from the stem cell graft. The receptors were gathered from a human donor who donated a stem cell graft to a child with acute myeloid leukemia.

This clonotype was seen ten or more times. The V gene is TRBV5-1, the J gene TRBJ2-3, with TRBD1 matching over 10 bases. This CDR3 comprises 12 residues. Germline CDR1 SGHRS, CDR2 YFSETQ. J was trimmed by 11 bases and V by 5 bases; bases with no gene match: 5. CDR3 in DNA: TGCGCCAGCAGGGAAGGACAGGGGGAGCAGTATTTT. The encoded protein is CASREGQGEQYF. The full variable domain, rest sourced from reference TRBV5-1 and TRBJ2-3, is KAGVTQTPRYLIKTRGQQVTLSCSPISGHRSVSWYQQTPGQGLQFLFEYFSETQRNKGNFPGRFSGRQFSNSRSEMNVSTLELGDSALYLCASREGQGEQYFGPGTRLTVL.

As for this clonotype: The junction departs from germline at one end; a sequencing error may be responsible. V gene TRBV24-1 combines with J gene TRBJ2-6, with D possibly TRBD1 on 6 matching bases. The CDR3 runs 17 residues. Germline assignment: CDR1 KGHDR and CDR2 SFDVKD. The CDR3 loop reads CATSAGQSNSGANVLAF. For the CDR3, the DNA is TGTGCCACCAGCGCTGGACAGTCTAACTCTGGGGCCAACGTCCTGGCTTTC.

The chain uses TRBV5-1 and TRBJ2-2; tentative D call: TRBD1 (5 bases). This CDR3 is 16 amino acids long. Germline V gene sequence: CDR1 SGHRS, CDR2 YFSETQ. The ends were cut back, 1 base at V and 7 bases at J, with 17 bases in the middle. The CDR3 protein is CASSLSGQGRGGELFF. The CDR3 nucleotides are TGCGCCAGCAGCTTGAGTGGTCAGGGCCGTGGCGGGGAGCTGTTTTTT.

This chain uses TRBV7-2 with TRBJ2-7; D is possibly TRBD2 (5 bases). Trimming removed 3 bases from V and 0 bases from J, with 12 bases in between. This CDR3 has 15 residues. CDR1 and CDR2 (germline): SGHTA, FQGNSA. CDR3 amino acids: CASSFKAESSYEQYF. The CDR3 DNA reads TGTGCCAGCAGCTTTAAAGCGGAGTCCTCCTACGAGCAGTACTTC. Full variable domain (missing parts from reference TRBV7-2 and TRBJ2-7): GAGVSQSPSNKVTEKGKDVELRCDPISGHTALYWYRQSLGQGLEFLIYFQGNSAPDKSGLPSDRFSAERTGGSVSTLTIQRTQQEDSAVYLCASSFKAESSYEQYFGPGTRLTVT.

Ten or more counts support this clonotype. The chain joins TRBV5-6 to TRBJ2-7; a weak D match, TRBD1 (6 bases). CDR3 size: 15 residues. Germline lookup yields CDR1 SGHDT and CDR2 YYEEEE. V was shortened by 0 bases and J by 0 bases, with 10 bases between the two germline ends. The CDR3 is CASSLGQDSSYEQYF. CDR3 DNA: TGTGCCAGCAGCTTGGGTCAGGACAGCTCCTACGAGCAGTACTTC.

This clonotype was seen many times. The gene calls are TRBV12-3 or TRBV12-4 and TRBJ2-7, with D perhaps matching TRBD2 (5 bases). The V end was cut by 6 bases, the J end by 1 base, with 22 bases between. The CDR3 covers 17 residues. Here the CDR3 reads CASSPTDSTQRSYEQYF. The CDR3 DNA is TGTGCCAGCAGCCCAACGGACTCCACTCAACGGTCCTACGAGCAGTACTTC.

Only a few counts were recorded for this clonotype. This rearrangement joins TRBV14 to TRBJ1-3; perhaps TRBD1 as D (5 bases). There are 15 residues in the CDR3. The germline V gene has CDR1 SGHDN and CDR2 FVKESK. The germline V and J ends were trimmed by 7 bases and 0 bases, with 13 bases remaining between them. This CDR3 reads CASKVDSSSGNTIYF. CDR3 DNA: TGTGCCAGCAAGGTTGACAGCAGCTCTGGAAACACCATATATTTT.

Here the CDR3 reads CASSTSTGTYEQYF. CDR3 DNA: TGCGCCAGCAGCACGTCGACAGGAACCTACGAGCAGTACTTC. The V and J genes are TRBV5-1 and TRBJ2-7; D possibly corresponds to TRBD1 (6 bases). In germline, CDR1 is SGHRS, CDR2 YFSETQ. The CDR3 loop spans 14 amino acids. The germline V and J ends were trimmed by 4 bases and 2 bases, with 13 bases remaining between them. The variable domain in full, with the rest retrieved from reference TRBV5-1 and TRBJ2-7, is KAGVTQTPRYLIKTRGQQVTLSCSPISGHRSVSWYQQTPGQGLQFLFEYFSETQRNKGNFPGRFSGRQFSNSRSEMNVSTLELGDSALYLCASSTSTGTYEQYFGPGTRLTVT.

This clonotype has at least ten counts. CDR3 protein: CSVEDVAVQETQYF. The CDR3, as DNA: TGCAGCGTTGAAGATGTGGCGGTCCAAGAGACCCAGTACTTC. The genes are TRBV29-1 and TRBJ2-5; D remains unclear. Trimming took 0 bases from V and 1 from J, leaving 9 bases between them. In germline, CDR1 is SQVTM, CDR2 ANQGSEA. This CDR3 has 14 residues. The whole variable domain, remainder taken from reference TRBV29-1 and TRBJ2-5, is SAVISQKPSRDICQRGTSLTIQCQVDSQVTMMFWYRQQPGQSLTLIATANQGSEATYESGFVIDKFPISRPNLTFSTLTVSNMSPEDSSIYLCSVEDVAVQETQYFGPGTRLLVL.

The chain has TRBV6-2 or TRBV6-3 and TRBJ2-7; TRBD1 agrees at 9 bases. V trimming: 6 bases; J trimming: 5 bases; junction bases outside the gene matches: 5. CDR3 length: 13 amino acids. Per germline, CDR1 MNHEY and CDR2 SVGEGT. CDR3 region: CASRGTGLNEQYF. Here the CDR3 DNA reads TGTGCCAGCAGGGGGACAGGGCTCAACGAGCAGTACTTC.

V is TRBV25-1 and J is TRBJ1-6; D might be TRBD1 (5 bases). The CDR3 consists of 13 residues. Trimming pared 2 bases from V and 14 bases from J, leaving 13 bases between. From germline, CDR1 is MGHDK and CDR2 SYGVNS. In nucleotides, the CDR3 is TGTGCCAGCAGTGAACCGGACACAAGGGCCCTCCACTTT. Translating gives CASSEPDTRALHF.

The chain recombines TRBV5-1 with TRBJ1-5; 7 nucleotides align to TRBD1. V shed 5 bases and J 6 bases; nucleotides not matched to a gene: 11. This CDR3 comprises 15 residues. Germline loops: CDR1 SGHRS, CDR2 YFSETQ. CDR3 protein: CASSPTGAGRQPQHF. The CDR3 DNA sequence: TGCGCCAGCAGTCCTACAGGGGCCGGTCGTCAGCCCCAGCATTTT. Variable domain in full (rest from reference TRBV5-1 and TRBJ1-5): KAGVTQTPRYLIKTRGQQVTLSCSPISGHRSVSWYQQTPGQGLQFLFEYFSETQRNKGNFPGRFSGRQFSNSRSEMNVSTLELGDSALYLCASSPTGAGRQPQHFGDGTRLSIL.

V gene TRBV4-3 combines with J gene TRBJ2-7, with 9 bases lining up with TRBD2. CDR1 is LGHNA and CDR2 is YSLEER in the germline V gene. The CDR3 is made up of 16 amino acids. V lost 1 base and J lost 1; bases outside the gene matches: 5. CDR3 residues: CASSQVAAGGSYEQYF. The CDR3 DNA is TGCGCCAGCAGCCAAGTTGCAGCGGGGGGTTCCTACGAGCAGTACTTC.

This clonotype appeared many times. CDR3 amino acids: CAINFDGKGGEQYF. The CDR3 DNA is TGTGCCATCAACTTTGATGGGAAGGGAGGCGAGCAGTACTTC. The V and J genes are TRBV10-3 and TRBJ2-7; weak D call: TRBD2 (6 bases). The CDR3 extends over 14 amino acids. Between the trimmed V and J ends, which lost 7 bases and 6 bases, there was a span of 19 bases. Germline V gene lookup returns CDR1 ENHRY and CDR2 SYGVKD.